This T cell receptor (beta chain) was recorded in a study of blood T cell repertoires in COVID-19. In the study overall: COVID-19 samples from acute and convalescent phases originated in the United States, Italy and Spain.

This CDR3 has 16 amino acids. Trimming removed 0 bases from V and 2 bases from J, with 11 bases in between. CDR1 MNHEY and CDR2 SMNVEV come from the germline V gene (reference sequence). Only in-frame clones appear in the TCRdb table, and some are missing; sequencing was by immunoSEQ multiplex PCR. Among approximately 150,000 clones, around 89% were seen once, and the ten largest hold roughly an eighth. This TCR was sampled from a man aged 18-30 years with COVID-19, enrolled during active disease. V usage is TRBV27 and J usage is TRBJ1-5; D not certain. The source material was peripheral blood. CDR3 nucleotides: TGTGCCAGCAGTTTATCGTTAGCGAGAGGCAATCAGCCCCAGCATTTT. It translates to CASSLSLARGNQPQHF.